This entry features one TCR beta chain sequence. The sample originates from a study of identifying expanded T cells in peripheral blood. V was shortened by 9 bases and J by 0 bases, with 12 bases between the two germline ends. Germline V gene data show CDR1 as SGHRS and CDR2 as YFSETQ. This CDR3 comprises 14 residues. Some clones are missing from TCRdb's copy, which holds only in-frame ones; the method was immunoSEQ multiplex PCR. The sample comprises over 90,000 clones, nearly 90% of which are singletons, and approximately 5% rests with the top ten. The sequenced material came from blood. This sequence was found in a person between 18 and 70 years old in good health. This chain joins TRBV5-1 and TRBJ2-2; D may be TRBD1 or TRBD2 (5 bases each). CDR3 coding DNA: TGCGCCACAAAAAGAGGGGCGAACACCGGGGAGCTGTTTTTT. It codes for CATKRGANTGELFF.